The rows below give T cell receptor beta chains drawn from one sample of a study of blood T cell repertoires in COVID-19. The assay was immunoSEQ multiplex PCR, and TCRdb's table has in-frame clones only and misses some. The sample yields some 250,000 clones, approximately 86% seen once. Material for sequencing was peripheral blood. The receptor set was obtained from a woman between 65 and 79 years old with active or convalescent COVID-19. The CDR3 runs from the conserved cysteine through the conserved F or W. The D gene is left open where the match is weak. Part of the rows lack a size; the others show once, few, many or a class for expanded clones.

J gene,V gene,clone size,D gene,CDR3 protein,CDR3 DNA
TRBJ2-1,TRBV6-6,-,-,CASSSGGPNEQFF,TGTGCCAGCAGTTCCGGGGGGCCCAATGAGCAGTTCTTC
TRBJ2-7,TRBV9,-,TRBD1,CASSVAPNRDRDYEQYF,TGTGCCAGCAGCGTAGCCCCGAACCGGGACAGGGACTACGAGCAGTACTTC
TRBJ1-5,TRBV23-1,-,TRBD1,CASSHSRDRGPGNQPQHF,TGCGCCAGCAGTCACTCTAGGGACAGGGGGCCGGGCAATCAGCCCCAGCATTTT
TRBJ2-7,TRBV4-1,-,-,CASSQDQNGLLPFF,TGCGCCAGCAGCCAAGATCAAAACGGACTTCTCCCCTTCTTC
TRBJ2-7,TRBV3-1/TRBV3-2,-,-,CASSKGDEQYF,TGTGCCAGCAGCAAGGGGGACGAGCAGTACTTC
TRBJ1-2,TRBV24-1,-,TRBD1,CATRGQGEHGYTF,TGTGCCACCAGGGGACAGGGAGAACATGGCTACACCTTC
TRBJ2-5,TRBV27,-,TRBD1,CASSSGQRWGEETQYF,TGTGCCAGCAGTTCGGGACAGCGGTGGGGTGAGGAGACCCAGTACTTC
TRBJ2-1,TRBV19,once,TRBD1,CASTRGGTGTDEQFF,TGTGCCAGTACCCGAGGAGGGACAGGGACGGATGAGCAGTTCTTC
TRBJ1-1,TRBV6-1,once,-,CASSEQGSLNTEAFF,TGTGCCAGCAGTGAACAGGGATCCTTGAACACTGAAGCTTTCTTT
TRBJ1-2,TRBV9,-,-,CASSVGSSLITGYTF,TGTGCCAGCAGCGTAGGGAGCAGCCTGATCACAGGCTACACCTTC
TRBJ1-4,TRBV5-8,-,-,CASSLSQGFNEKLFF,TGTGCCAGCAGCTTGTCACAGGGCTTCAATGAAAAACTGTTTTTT
TRBJ1-1,TRBV5-5,-,-,CASRMDTWGNTEAFF,TGTGCCAGCAGGATGGACACATGGGGGAACACTGAAGCTTTCTTT
TRBJ1-1,TRBV7-3,-,-,CASSSDAFSSAGGVFF,TGTGCCAGCAGCTCGGATGCTTTCTCGTCGGCCGGAGGGGTTTTCTTT
TRBJ1-2,TRBV2,once,TRBD1,CASNNRGDYGYTF,TGTGCCAGCAATAACAGGGGGGACTATGGCTACACCTTC
TRBJ1-2,TRBV5-6,once,TRBD1,CASSGGTGTGGYTF,TGTGCCAGCAGCGGCGGGACAGGGACGGGTGGCTACACCTTC
TRBJ1-2,TRBV10-3,few,TRBD1,CASGQGDSGYTF,TGTGCCAGCGGACAGGGGGACAGTGGCTACACCTTC
TRBJ2-5,TRBV7-9,-,-,CASSLGTAGLQETQYF,TGTGCCAGCAGCTTAGGGACGGCGGGCCTACAAGAGACCCAGTACTTC
TRBJ1-1,TRBV7-9,-,-,CASSFVEAFF,TGTGCCAGCAGCTTCGTCGAAGCTTTCTTT
TRBJ2-7,TRBV11-2,-,-,CASSLRRGVGEQYF,TGTGCCAGCAGCTTACGCAGGGGGGTCGGCGAGCAGTACTTC
TRBJ2-3,TRBV20-1,-,-,CSASLPGRTTDTQYF,TGCAGTGCTAGTTTGCCGGGGAGAACAACAGATACGCAGTATTTT
TRBJ1-2,TRBV15,-,-,CATSRESDVRGGYTF,TGTGCCACCAGCAGAGAGTCGGACGTAAGGGGAGGCTACACCTTC
TRBJ1-1,TRBV9,-,-,CASSVDLGGTEAFF,TGTGCCAGCAGCGTAGATCTGGGAGGCACTGAAGCTTTCTTT
TRBJ2-5,TRBV7-2,-,-,CASSPLGRGETQYF,TGTGCCAGCAGCCCCCTCGGTAGAGGGGAGACCCAGTACTTC
TRBJ1-6,TRBV27,-,TRBD1,CASTQTGRNSPLHF,TGTGCCAGCACCCAGACAGGGCGGAATTCACCCCTCCACTTT
TRBJ2-3,TRBV3-1/TRBV3-2,-,-,CASGGRGKATDTQYF,TGTGCCAGCGGAGGGAGGGGGAAGGCCACAGATACGCAGTATTTT
TRBJ2-1,TRBV9,-,-,CASSWDFNYNEQFF,TGTGCCAGCAGCTGGGACTTTAATTACAATGAGCAGTTCTTC
TRBJ1-2,TRBV18,-,-,CASSPPVVLREGYTF,TGTGCCAGCTCACCACCGGTCGTGTTGAGGGAAGGCTACACCTTC
TRBJ1-2,TRBV19,-,TRBD1,CASSTGQAGTF,TGTGCCAGTAGTACCGGACAGGCTGGCACCTTC
TRBJ1-6,TRBV6-5,-,-,CASTRGGSPLHF,TGTGCCAGCACCCGAGGTGGTTCACCCCTCCACTTT
TRBJ2-7,TRBV5-4,-,-,CASSLGQQGYEQYF,TGTGCCAGCAGCTTGGGACAACAGGGCTACGAGCAGTACTTC
TRBJ1-3,TRBV5-8,-,TRBD1,CASSLVVGTGIGNTIYF,TGTGCCAGCAGCTTGGTTGTCGGGACAGGGATTGGAAACACCATATATTTT
TRBJ1-4,TRBV6-4,-,TRBD1,CASSDFPPGQANEKLFF,TGTGCCAGCAGTGACTTCCCTCCGGGACAGGCTAATGAAAAACTGTTTTTT
TRBJ2-5,TRBV14,few,-,CASSSEAAWFMETQYF,TGTGCCAGCAGCTCCGAGGCAGCCTGGTTCATGGAGACCCAGTACTTC
TRBJ1-5,TRBV7-9,-,TRBD1,CASSLVGQGSNQPQHF,TGTGCCAGCAGCTTAGTTGGACAGGGCAGCAATCAGCCCCAGCATTTT
TRBJ1-2,TRBV5-5,-,-,CASSPTLDGYTF,TGTGCCAGCAGCCCTACCTTAGATGGCTACACCTTC
TRBJ2-3,TRBV4-3,-,TRBD2,CASSQDILAGGRTDTQYF,TGCGCCAGCAGCCAAGATATACTAGCGGGGGGACGCACAGATACGCAGTATTTT
TRBJ1-1,TRBV7-8,-,-,CASSLETRSGAFF,TGTGCCAGCAGCCTAGAGACCCGGTCGGGGGCTTTCTTT
TRBJ1-4,TRBV7-9,-,-,CASSPTGFNEKLFF,TGTGCCAGCAGCCCAACGGGATTTAATGAAAAACTGTTTTTT
TRBJ2-6,TRBV18,once,-,CASSTWTASGANVLTF,TGTGCCAGCTCAACCTGGACAGCCTCTGGGGCCAACGTCCTGACTTTC
TRBJ1-4,TRBV5-1,-,-,CASSSQDNEKLFF,TGCGCCAGCAGCTCGCAGGATAATGAAAAACTGTTTTTT
TRBJ2-1,TRBV2,-,TRBD2,CASSEALRGTSGRPYNEQFF,TGTGCCAGCAGTGAAGCGCTTCGAGGGACTAGCGGGCGCCCCTACAATGAGCAGTTCTTC
TRBJ1-3,TRBV5-1,-,-,CASSLEARSNTIYF,TGCGCCAGCAGCTTGGAAGCCCGCTCAAACACCATATATTTT